Listed here are 12 T cell receptor beta chains from one sample, sequenced in a study of T cell repertoires in cytomegalovirus infection. The antigens these receptors bind are not known. TCRdb called the reads again in MiXCR, with one record for every CDR3 protein. The sample holds tens of thousands of distinct CDR3 sequences, more than 20% seen once. The sequencing here drew on CD8+ T cells from cultured PBMCs, taken from culture after CMV antigen stimulation. These receptors were taken from a human donor in good health (CMV status not recorded). Some clones in this sample may be carry-over from other donors' samples.

The table lists this clonotype with a few counts. The chain recombines TRBV6-6 with TRBJ2-2; D is undetermined. The germline CDR1 and CDR2 sequences are MNHNY and SVGAGI (reference sequence). CDR3 length equals 14 residues. Trimming took off 6 bases at V and 5 bases at J, with 13 bases between the two ends. CDR3 in DNA: TGTGCCAGCAGCCGACTGGCTAAGACCGGGGAGCTGTTTTTT. Translated: CASSRLAKTGELFF.

The chain employs TRBV11-3 and TRBJ1-1; D is perhaps TRBD1 (5 bases). The CDR3 totals 13 residues. Trimming removed 4 bases from V and 1 base from J, with 7 bases in between. CDR1 SGHNT and CDR2 YENEEA come from the germline V gene. CDR3 amino acids: CASSWGRNTEAFF. The CDR3 coding sequence is TGTGCCAGCAGCTGGGGACGGAACACTGAAGCTTTCTTT.

The chain uses TRBV12-3 or TRBV12-4 and TRBJ1-4; perhaps TRBD1 as D (5 bases). V was shortened by 6 bases and J by 2 bases, with 10 bases between the two germline ends. This CDR3 is 14 amino acids long. CDR3 DNA: TGTGCCAGCAGCCAACAGGCGACTAATGAAAAACTGTTTTTT. Translated: CASSQQATNEKLFF.

Of note for this clonotype: The conserved phenylalanine or tryptophan is not found at the CDR3 terminus, so this likely reflects a read error. The chain links TRBV7-9 to TRBJ2-3; D is ambiguous. Germline V gives CDR1 SEHNR, CDR2 FQNEAQ (reference sequence). This CDR3 has 12 residues. Deletions cut 6 bases from V and 12 bases from J, with 16 bases between. The CDR3 nucleotides are TGTGCCAGCAGTTACCGGCCCCAGGACCAGTATTAT. Protein product: CASSYRPQDQYY.

This clonotype was detected a few times. V and J are TRBV6-6 and TRBJ2-1, with D hard to call. Germline loops: CDR1 MNHNY, CDR2 SVGAGI (reference sequence). The CDR3 covers 13 residues. Trimming shortened V by 0 bases and J by 7 bases, and 7 bases separated the two germline ends. CDR3 protein: CASSYSSQNEQFF. CDR3 coding DNA: TGTGCCAGCAGTTACTCGTCGCAGAATGAGCAGTTCTTC.

This chain's CDR3 is CASSSRDYTAYEQYF. The CDR3 nucleotides read TGTGCCAGCAGCTCGCGGGACTATACGGCCTACGAGCAGTACTTC. V and J are TRBV7-8 and TRBJ2-7, with 7 positions matching TRBD2. V was pared by 4 bases and J by 2 bases, with 8 bases of the junction left unmatched. The CDR3 covers 15 residues. Germline values: CDR1 SGHVS, CDR2 FQNEAQ. The full variable domain, in which reference TRBV7-8 and TRBJ2-7 provide the parts outside the CDR3, is GAGVSQSPRYKVAKRGQDVALRCDPISGHVSLFWYQQALGQGPEFLTYFQNEAQLDKSGLPSDRFFAERPEGSVSTLKIQRTQQEDSAVYLCASSSRDYTAYEQYFGPGTRLTVT.

This clonotype was detected a few times. This rearrangement joins TRBV6-5 to TRBJ1-1; D may be TRBD1 (5 bases). The germline CDR1 and CDR2 sequences are MNHEY and SVGAGI. Trimming left V 6 bases short and J 4 bases short, with 12 bases between. The CDR3 has 13 amino acids. The CDR3 nucleotides are TGTGCCAGCAGCCCGGGGGAAGGCACTGAAGCTTTCTTT. Residues: CASSPGEGTEAFF.

This clonotype was counted once. The chain has TRBV9 and TRBJ1-4, with TRBD1 as a possible D gene (5 bases). The CDR3 totals 14 residues. The V end lost 3 bases, the J end lost 6 bases, and 12 bases lay between the germline ends. Germline lookup yields CDR1 SGDLS and CDR2 YYNGEE. The CDR3 DNA follows: TGTGCCAGCAGCGGTGGGGGAATATATGAAAAACTGTTTTTT. Residues: CASSGGGIYEKLFF.

The CDR3, as DNA: TGTGCCAGCAGCTTGGAGTCGGGAAGCAATCAGCCCCAGCATTTT. This sequence encodes CASSLESGSNQPQHF. This chain uses TRBV5-5 with TRBJ1-5; D not certain. V was trimmed by 0 bases and J by 1 base, leaving 8 bases between them. Germline V gene lookup returns CDR1 SGHKS and CDR2 YYEKEE (reference sequence). The length of the CDR3 is 15 residues.

This clonotype has only a few counts. The V call is TRBV19, the J call TRBJ2-3; weak D call: TRBD1 (6 bases). The germline V gene encodes CDR1 LNHDA and CDR2 SQIVND (reference sequence). V was pared by 1 base and J by 5 bases, with 16 bases between. The CDR3 has 16 residues. The DNA for the CDR3 is TGTGCCAGTAGTATAGTTAGGGTACAAGGGGGAGATACGCAGTATTTT. Translated, it gives CASSIVRVQGGDTQYF.

Only a few counts were recorded for this clonotype. V usage is TRBV27 and J usage is TRBJ2-5, with TRBD2 matching 9 bases. Germline trimming cut 0 bases from V and 0 bases from J; bases unmatched to any gene: 5. The CDR3 runs to 17 residues. Per germline, CDR1 MNHEY and CDR2 SMNVEV (reference sequence). For the CDR3, the DNA is TGTGCCAGCAGTTTATCGTCTAGCGGGGAATACCAAGAGACCCAGTACTTC. Translated: CASSLSSSGEYQETQYF.

In this sample, this clonotype turned up once. The rearrangement links TRBV14 to TRBJ2-7; tentatively, D is TRBD1 (7 bases). Germline V gene data show CDR1 as SGHDN and CDR2 as FVKESK. V was cut by 2 bases and J by 9 bases, with 23 bases left in between. The CDR3 contains 16 residues. The CDR3 nucleotides read TGTGCCAGCAGCCAACGGTCGGCAGGGGGACTGGGTGGGCAGTACTTC. Amino acid sequence: CASSQRSAGGLGGQYF.